This TCR beta chain was recovered during a study of T cells in Graves' hyperthyroidism and ophthalmopathy. Overall study results and limits: It was a median approximately six months before onset that the model predicted ophthalmopathy.

This CDR3 spans 14 amino acids. Trimming at V came to 4 bases and at J to 4 bases, leaving 6 bases not matched to a gene. CDR1 is MNHNS, CDR2 SASEGT, per germline. This clonotype was detected ten times or more. Its antigen is as yet unknown. TCR beta CDR3 sequences were amplified from RNA transcripts. An initial round of RT-PCR targeting the TCR CDR3 relied on the HTBI primer set. TCRdb independently ran MiXCR on the multiplex PCR reads; one entry per CDR3 protein. The sample yields about 560,000 distinct CDR3 sequences, around 15% seen once. Over 9 ml of fresh peripheral blood supplied the PBMCs. The material sequenced was blood. This rearrangement joins TRBV6-1 to TRBJ2-5, with TRBD2 matching 7 bases. The sequence derives from a woman aged 18 to 35 with Graves' hyperthyroidism. DNA of the CDR3: TGTGCCAGCAGTGTAACTAGCGCCGGAGAGACCCAGTACTTC. Its translation is CASSVTSAGETQYF.